The 26 T cell receptor beta chains presented below share a single source sample, sequenced in a study of beta chain features in type 1 diabetes. Of the isolated RNA, all was reverse transcribed, and so the sequenced material was expressed TCRB transcripts. Sequencing used immunoSEQ multiplex PCR; TCRdb keeps in-frame clones, though not all of them. This table holds around 300,000 clones, approximately 11% found once. The source material was naive CD4+ T cells from blood. The origin of the receptors is a woman under 40 in good health.

The chain couples TRBV5-1 to TRBJ2-5, with TRBD2 matching over 9 bases. CDR1 is SGHRS, CDR2 YFSETQ, per germline. The CDR3 loop spans 15 amino acids. The V and J ends lost 0 bases and 4 bases, in that order; junction bases with no gene match: 4. CDR3 amino acids: CASSLDVLAGETQYF. The CDR3 bases are TGCGCCAGCAGCTTGGATGTACTAGCGGGAGAGACCCAGTACTTC.

This clone was seen a handful of times. DNA for the CDR3: TGTGTAGTGCCAGCTACCGTGGGGGCTAAGGCAGATACGCAGTATTTT. This encodes CVVPATVGAKADTQYF. The gene calls are TRBV28 and TRBJ2-3; D might be TRBD1 (6 bases). The CDR3 runs to 16 residues. Germline CDR1 is MDHEN and CDR2 is SYDVKM. Drawing the rest from reference TRBV28 and TRBJ2-3, the complete variable domain is DVKVTQSSRYLVKRTGEKVFLECVQDMDHENMFWYRQDPGLGLRLIYFSYDVKMKEKGDIPEGYSVSREKKERFSLILESASTNQTSMYLCVVPATVGAKADTQYFGPGTRLTVL.

The chain carries TRBV2 and TRBJ1-5, with unresolved D. The length of the CDR3 is 13 residues. Per germline, CDR1 SNHLY and CDR2 FYNNEI. Trimming took 3 bases from V and 6 from J, leaving 9 bases between them. In DNA, the CDR3 is TGTGCCAGCAGTGACGCTCTAGCTCAGCCCCAGCATTTT. As protein: CASSDALAQPQHF.

This clone occurred a few times. Within the sample, other DNA sequences also encode this same CDR3. This chain connects TRBV18 to TRBJ1-1, with TRBD1 matching over 8 bases. This CDR3 contains 14 residues. Germline loops: CDR1 KGHSH, CDR2 LQKENI. V was clipped by 2 bases and J by 1 base; unmatched bases: 0. DNA of the CDR3: TGTGCCAGCTCACCAGACAGGGGGAACACTGAAGCTTTCTTT. Translated: CASSPDRGNTEAFF.

This chain links TRBV4-3 with TRBJ2-5; D not resolved. Germline V CDR1 and CDR2: LGHNA, YSLEER. There are 14 residues in the CDR3. Trimming left V 0 bases short and J 0 bases short, with 5 bases between. CDR3 sequence reads: CASSQDSYQETQYF. The CDR3 bases are TGCGCCAGCAGCCAAGACAGTTACCAAGAGACCCAGTACTTC.

This rearrangement joins TRBV18 to TRBJ2-1, with 8 bases that match TRBD2. This CDR3 has 16 amino acids. The trim removed 3 bases at V and 8 bases at J, leaving 12 bases unmatched. CDR1 KGHSH and CDR2 LQKENI come from the germline V gene. The CDR3 is CASSPALSGKGDEQFF. CDR3 sequence (DNA): TGTGCCAGCTCACCTGCCCTTAGCGGGAAAGGTGATGAGCAGTTCTTC.

The table lists this clone with a few counts. V and J are TRBV18 and TRBJ1-2; D remains unclear. CDR1 and CDR2 (germline): KGHSH, LQKENI. Between the trimmed V and J ends, which lost 0 bases and 5 bases, there was a span of 10 bases. This CDR3 has 14 amino acids. CDR3 DNA sequence: TGTGCCAGCTCACCACCGTTAGGAGCGTATGGCTACACCTTC. It encodes CASSPPLGAYGYTF. Full variable domain (rest looked up from reference TRBV18 and TRBJ1-2): NAGVMQNPRHLVRRRGQEARLRCSPMKGHSHVYWYRQLPEEGLKFMVYLQKENIIDESGMPKERFSAEFPKEGPSILRIQQVVRGDSAAYFCASSPPLGAYGYTFGSGTRLTVV.

DNA for the CDR3: TGCGCCAGCAGCCCGGGACAGGGGCCTAACTATGGCTACACCTTC. Its protein product is CASSPGQGPNYGYTF. V usage is TRBV4-1 and J usage is TRBJ1-2, with 10 bases matching TRBD1. The CDR3 is 15 amino acids. The V segment lost 4 bases and the J segment 0 bases; nucleotides outside the gene matches: 2. CDR1 and CDR2 from the germline V gene are MGHRA and YSYEKL.

The gene calls are TRBV5-8 and TRBJ2-3; TRBD1 matches at 8 bases. The CDR3 sequence is 15 residues long. CDR1 and CDR2 from the germline V gene are SGHTS and YDEGEE. V shed 4 bases, J shed 4 bases, and the junction held 8 bases outside the gene matches. The CDR3 region has the DNA TGTGCCAGCAGCCGATGGACAGGGTATGCAGATACGCAGTATTTT. Amino acids: CASSRWTGYADTQYF. Full variable domain (missing parts from reference TRBV5-8 and TRBJ2-3): EAGVTQSPTHLIKTRGQQATLRCSPISGHTSVYWYQQALGLGLQFLLWYDEGEERNRGNFPPRFSGRQFPNYSSELNVNALELEDSALYLCASSRWTGYADTQYFGPGTRLTVL.

This clone appeared a single time. This chain connects TRBV10-3 to TRBJ1-5; a possible D gene is TRBD1 (5 bases). Germline V gene lookup returns CDR1 ENHRY and CDR2 SYGVKD. Trimming shortened V by 3 bases and J by 5 bases, and 14 bases separated the two germline ends. The CDR3 consists of 15 residues. In DNA, the CDR3 is TGTGCCATCAGTGATCAAGGGGAAGGCGATCAGCCCCAGCATTTT. Translated: CAISDQGEGDQPQHF.

The gene calls are TRBV29-1 and TRBJ1-5; a weak D match, TRBD1 (6 bases). Deletions cut 6 bases from V and 7 bases from J, with 16 bases between. The length of the CDR3 is 13 residues. Looked up from germline, CDR1 is SQVTM and CDR2 is ANQGSEA. For the CDR3, the DNA is TGCAGCGTGGCACAGGGATCAGGGCAGCCCCAGCATTTT. Translated: CSVAQGSGQPQHF.

V and J are TRBV19 and TRBJ2-5, with D perhaps matching TRBD2 (6 bases). CDR3 length: 16 residues. The germline CDR1 and CDR2 sequences are LNHDA and SQIVND (reference sequence). Trimming stripped 3 bases from V and 1 base from J, with 15 bases between. The CDR3 sequence: CASSIGPAEGQETQYF. The CDR3 nucleotides read TGTGCCAGTAGTATTGGTCCAGCGGAGGGCCAAGAGACCCAGTACTTC.

The CDR3 sequence: CASSFPGGGGYGYTF. DNA of the CDR3: TGTGCCAGCAGCTTTCCAGGGGGCGGAGGCTATGGCTACACCTTC. The rearrangement links TRBV7-2 to TRBJ1-2, with 8 bases lining up with TRBD1. V was pared by 3 bases and J by 4 bases, with 7 bases of the junction left unmatched. The CDR3 has 15 amino acids. Per germline, CDR1 SGHTA and CDR2 FQGNSA.

The J gene is TRBJ2-5, the V gene TRBV5-6; TRBD2 matches 15 bases. The CDR3 loop spans 15 amino acids. The V segment lost 6 bases and the J segment 4 bases; nucleotides outside the gene matches: 4. From germline, CDR1 is SGHDT and CDR2 YYEEEE. DNA for the CDR3: TGTGCCAGCATCCCGGGACTAGCGGGAGGAGAGACCCAGTACTTC. This sequence encodes CASIPGLAGGETQYF.

This clone was picked up a small number of times. This chain links TRBV4-3 with TRBJ1-6; D is undetermined. With 0 bases removed from V and 9 bases from J, the gap between germline ends came to 6 bases. The CDR3 covers 13 residues. Germline V lookup: CDR1 LGHNA, CDR2 YSLEER. The CDR3 region is CASSQDSSSPLHF. The CDR3 nucleotides are TGCGCCAGCAGCCAAGACTCCAGTTCACCCCTCCACTTT.

V is TRBV29-1 and J is TRBJ1-1, with TRBD1 as a possible D gene (5 bases). The CDR3 has 13 amino acids. The V and J ends lost 3 bases and 1 base respectively, with 9 bases between them. CDR1 SQVTM and CDR2 ANQGSEA come from the germline V gene. CDR3 sequence (DNA): TGCAGCGTTGATCAGGGTCGGAACACTGAAGCTTTCTTT. Translated: CSVDQGRNTEAFF.

This clone was counted only a few times. The chain recombines TRBV5-1 with TRBJ2-1; 7 bases line up with TRBD2. Looked up from germline, CDR1 is SGHRS and CDR2 is YFSETQ. The CDR3 is 14 residues long. J was trimmed by 7 bases and V by 1 base; bases with no gene match: 5. The CDR3 loop is CASSLLAVGNEQFF. For the CDR3, the DNA is TGCGCCAGCAGCTTGCTAGCGGTTGGGAATGAGCAGTTCTTC.

In the case of this clone: Other DNA sequences in this specimen translate into the identical CDR3. The rearrangement uses TRBV7-3 and TRBJ2-1; no firm D call. The length of the CDR3 is 13 residues. CDR1 and CDR2 (germline): SGHTA, FQGTGA. V lost 3 bases, J lost 3 bases, and 6 bases lay in between. The CDR3 coding sequence is TGTGCCAGCAGCTTGAACAGCTACAATGAGCAGTTCTTC. Translation: CASSLNSYNEQFF.

This clone was observed a few times. The chain links TRBV4-3 to TRBJ1-2; D is perhaps TRBD1 (6 bases). V was cut by 4 bases and J by 4 bases, with 22 bases left in between. From germline, CDR1 is LGHNA and CDR2 YSLEER. The CDR3 covers 17 residues. The CDR3 sequence is CASSRRIVQTGRYGYTF. DNA of the CDR3: TGCGCCAGCAGCCGAAGAATTGTCCAGACAGGCCGCTATGGCTACACCTTC.

This clone has only a few counts. CDR3 residues: CSAIKREPYF. The CDR3 region has the DNA TGCAGTGCTATAAAGCGGGAGCCGTACTTC. The rearrangement links TRBV20-1 to TRBJ2-5; 8 bases are a match to TRBD2. The length of the CDR3 is 10 residues. The V and J ends lost 4 bases and 13 bases, in that order; junction bases with no gene match: 5. Germline V lookup: CDR1 DFQATT, CDR2 SNEGSKA (reference sequence).

This clone was found a few times. The chain recombines TRBV9 with TRBJ2-7, with 7 bases fitting TRBD2. CDR1 is SGDLS, CDR2 YYNGEE, per germline. The length of the CDR3 is 14 residues. V lost 2 bases to trimming and J lost 1 base; unmatched junction nucleotides: 3. The CDR3 DNA follows: TGTGCCAGCAGCGTCCAGGGACTATCCTACGAGCAGTACTTC. Its protein is CASSVQGLSYEQYF.

This clone has only a few counts. The V call is TRBV19, the J call TRBJ2-1; a possible D gene is TRBD2 (6 bases). V lost 10 bases, J lost 5 bases, and 15 bases lay in between. Germline loops: CDR1 LNHDA, CDR2 SQIVND (reference sequence). The CDR3 runs to 13 residues. Written as DNA, the CDR3 is TGTGCCACCTCGACTAGTTTGAACAATGAGCAGTTCTTC. Its protein is CATSTSLNNEQFF. Full variable domain (rest looked up from reference TRBV19 and TRBJ2-1): DGGITQSPKYLFRKEGQNVTLSCEQNLNHDAMYWYRQDPGQGLRLIYYSQIVNDFQKGDIAEGYSVSREKKESFPLTVTSAQKNPTAFYLCATSTSLNNEQFFGPGTRLTVL.

This clone came up a few times. V is TRBV9 and J is TRBJ2-5; TRBD1 is a possible D gene (6 bases). The V and J ends lost 0 bases and 4 bases respectively, with 13 bases between them. This CDR3 comprises 15 residues. The germline V gene has CDR1 SGDLS and CDR2 YYNGEE. CDR3 loop: CASSVGRGARETQYF. CDR3 coding DNA: TGTGCCAGCAGCGTAGGCAGGGGTGCGCGAGAGACCCAGTACTTC.

The table lists this clone with a few counts. The V call is TRBV5-8, the J call TRBJ2-7, with a weak D call TRBD2 (6 bases). V gave up 6 bases and J gave up 3 bases, with 13 bases separating them. The CDR3 length is 13 residues. Germline-derived CDR1 and CDR2 are SGHTS and YDEGEE. This CDR3 is CASTGGIGYEQYF. The CDR3 region has the DNA TGTGCCAGCACCGGCGGGATTGGCTACGAGCAGTACTTC.

A few counts support this clone. This chain uses TRBV29-1 with TRBJ2-2; D remains unclear. CDR1 and CDR2 (germline): SQVTM, ANQGSEA. V lost 7 bases to trimming and J lost 6 bases, with 9 bases between them. The CDR3 totals 11 residues. The DNA of the CDR3 is TGCAGCGCTGGGCAGGCCGGGGAGCTGTTTTTT. It codes for CSAGQAGELFF.

This sequence joins TRBV5-1 and TRBJ2-2; the match to TRBD2 covers 7 bases. J lost 2 bases, V lost 4 bases, and 8 bases had no gene match. Germline V gene sequence: CDR1 SGHRS, CDR2 YFSETQ. This CDR3 contains 16 residues. The CDR3, as DNA: TGCGCCAGCAGCCCCCCAACGGGAGGCAACACCGGGGAGCTGTTTTTT. Its protein is CASSPPTGGNTGELFF.